This T cell receptor (beta chain) was retrieved from a study of shared clonotypes between healthy human individuals. Assay used: immunoSEQ multiplex PCR; TCRdb lists only in-frame clones, some missing. The top ten hold more than 1.5% of the sample, which has 600,000 to 800,000 clones, 55% to 75% seen once. In its sample, this clone was seen once. This CDR3 spans 13 amino acids. Germline V gene lookup returns CDR1 MDHEN and CDR2 SYDVKM. J is TRBJ2-5 and V is TRBV28, with unresolved D. The J call may be incorrect, as the DNA end agrees better with TRBJ2-7. Material: memory CD4+ T cells sorted from blood. Subset meaning: CD45RA-negative fraction. The receptor was isolated from a woman in her 30s in good health. Here the CDR3 reads CASSRTLTYEQYF. The CDR3 DNA follows: TGTGCCAGCAGCAGGACCCTAACCTACGAGCAGTACTTC.